This passage covers 30 T cell receptor beta chains from one sample sequenced in a study of somatic mutations in cytotoxic T cells in rheumatoid arthritis (dated by TCRdb to about 2017). Preparation of the library involved the immunoSEQ multiplex PCR assay. Here the immuneACCESS table is served through TCRdb, limited to in-frame sequences with V and J called. Missing clones are a known gap in these copies; in checked studies unresolved V genes cover under half, and the rest lacks a known reason. The sample yields under 15,000 clones; 78% were counted once. Around 21% of the sample lies in the top ten. Sequencing input: CD8+ T cells sorted from blood. The origin of the receptors is an adult with rheumatoid arthritis.

The chain has TRBV4-1 and TRBJ2-1; D is undetermined. Germline values: CDR1 MGHRA, CDR2 YSYEKL. This CDR3 comprises 13 residues. Trimming stripped 2 bases from V and 6 bases from J, with 8 bases between. CDR3 coding DNA: TGCGCCAGCAGCCAAATAGCCGCCAATGAGCAGTTCTTC. This sequence encodes CASSQIAANEQFF.

V gene TRBV29-1 combines with J gene TRBJ2-7, with TRBD1 matching 10 bases. Trimming took 4 bases from V and 4 from J; bases not matched to a gene: 10. Germline CDR1 SQVTM, CDR2 ANQGSEA. This CDR3 has 15 residues. The CDR3 region is CSVVFQDRGLYEQYF. The CDR3 DNA reads as TGCAGCGTTGTTTTCCAGGACAGGGGGTTGTACGAGCAGTACTTC.

The V gene is TRBV30, the J gene TRBJ2-1, with 8 nucleotides matching TRBD2. V gave up 3 bases and J gave up 5 bases; unmatched junction bases: 3. The CDR3 length is 13 residues. CDR1 is GTSNPN and CDR2 is SVGIG in the germline V gene (reference sequence). The CDR3 DNA follows: TGTGCCTGGAGGACTAGCGCCCACAATGAGCAGTTCTTC. It codes for CAWRTSAHNEQFF.

This clone has just a few counts. The V and J genes are TRBV6-1 and TRBJ1-6; TRBD1 agrees at 9 bases. The V gene's germline CDR1 is MNHNS and CDR2 SASEGT. Germline trimming cut 0 bases from V and 6 bases from J; bases unmatched to any gene: 0. The CDR3 has 15 residues. The CDR3 reads CASSEATGGNSPLHF. The CDR3 coding sequence is TGTGCCAGCAGTGAAGCGACAGGGGGTAATTCACCCCTCCACTTT.

The chain combines TRBV28 with TRBJ1-4; 7 nucleotides agree with TRBD1. The trim removed 3 bases at V and 7 bases at J, leaving 11 bases unmatched. Germline assignment: CDR1 MDHEN and CDR2 SYDVKM. CDR3 length: 16 residues. For the CDR3, the DNA is TGTGCCAGCAGTTTCGGCCCCAGGGGGTATAGTGAAAAACTGTTTTTT. As protein: CASSFGPRGYSEKLFF.

The rearrangement uses TRBV5-5 and TRBJ2-3; perhaps D is TRBD1 or TRBD2 (5 bases each). This CDR3 is built from 16 residues. V dropped 1 base and J dropped 4 bases, with 16 bases sitting between them. Germline V gene sequence: CDR1 SGHKS, CDR2 YYEKEE (reference sequence). The CDR3 DNA reads as TGTGCCAGCAGCTTGTTAGGGCTCGGGGACCCAGATACGCAGTATTTT. Amino acids: CASSLLGLGDPDTQYF.

This clone was detected a few times. The chain employs TRBV5-1 and TRBJ2-7; D remains ambiguous. CDR1 is SGHRS, CDR2 YFSETQ, per germline. Trimming stripped 4 bases from V and 4 bases from J, with 21 bases between. The CDR3 length is 16 residues. As DNA, the CDR3 is TGCGCCAGCAGCGTCGGATCCGGTCTCGAGTTTTACGAGCAGTACTTC. It encodes CASSVGSGLEFYEQYF.

The V call is TRBV6-1, the J call TRBJ2-7; D is unresolved. CDR3 length: 13 residues. Germline V gene data show CDR1 as MNHNS and CDR2 as SASEGT. V lost 10 bases and J 4 bases, leaving 17 bases between the germline ends. The CDR3 DNA is TGTGCCACCAAGACTGGAAACAGATACGAGCAGTACTTC. Amino acid sequence: CATKTGNRYEQYF.

The CDR3 loop is CAILLGLAGSYNEQFF. In nucleotides, the CDR3 is TGTGCCATTCTATTGGGACTAGCGGGCTCCTACAATGAGCAGTTCTTC. The V call is TRBV2, the J call TRBJ2-1; 12 nucleotides agree with TRBD2. The CDR3 totals 16 residues. Germline assignment: CDR1 SNHLY and CDR2 FYNNEI. V dropped 10 bases and J dropped 0; count of bases not matched to a gene: 7.

This chain links TRBV5-1 with TRBJ2-7; D remains ambiguous. This CDR3 region has 13 residues. Germline V lookup: CDR1 SGHRS, CDR2 YFSETQ. V lost 1 base to trimming and J lost 5 bases, with 10 bases between them. CDR3 in amino acids: CASSLFVVDEQYF. The CDR3 DNA reads as TGCGCCAGCAGCTTGTTTGTGGTCGACGAGCAGTACTTC.

The chain couples TRBV10-3 to TRBJ1-2, with D possibly matching TRBD1 (5 bases). Per germline, CDR1 ENHRY and CDR2 SYGVKD. This CDR3 contains 14 residues. The V end lost 5 bases, the J end lost 0 bases, and 10 bases lay between the germline ends. The CDR3, as DNA: TGTGCCATCAGTTCCGGGGGGGCTAACTATGGCTACACCTTC. Translating gives CAISSGGANYGYTF.

This clone has only one observation. V and J are TRBV28 and TRBJ2-7; 8 bases line up with TRBD1. The trim removed 7 bases at V and 3 bases at J, leaving 14 bases unmatched. The CDR3 consists of 16 residues. Germline CDR1 is MDHEN and CDR2 is SYDVKM. CDR3 amino acids: CASNRGQGLMFYEQYF. In DNA form, the CDR3 reads TGTGCCAGCAATCGAGGACAGGGACTTATGTTCTACGAGCAGTACTTC.

This clone was observed a single time. The V gene is TRBV10-3, the J gene TRBJ2-7; no clear D gene. From germline, CDR1 is ENHRY and CDR2 SYGVKD. V shed 2 bases and J shed 1 base, with 9 bases lying between them. CDR3 size: 14 residues. In nucleotides, the CDR3 is TGTGCCATCAGTGAGGCCGGCGGATCCTACGAGCAGTACTTC. This gives the protein CAISEAGGSYEQYF.

The J gene is TRBJ2-3, the V gene TRBV27, with D perhaps TRBD1 (5 bases). The length of the CDR3 is 15 residues. Germline V gene data show CDR1 as MNHEY and CDR2 as SMNVEV (reference sequence). With 0 bases removed from V and 6 bases from J, the gap between germline ends came to 13 bases. The DNA for the CDR3 is TGTGCCAGCAGTTTATCGGCCAGGGCTCGCGATACGCAGTATTTT. Translation: CASSLSARARDTQYF.

The rearrangement uses TRBV4-1 and TRBJ2-1; no firm D call. The length of the CDR3 is 17 residues. CDR1 and CDR2 from the germline V gene are MGHRA and YSYEKL. The V and J ends lost 0 bases and 0 bases respectively, with 12 bases between them. As DNA, the CDR3 is TGCGCCAGCAGCCAAGACGCCGGCCGAGGCTCCTACAATGAGCAGTTCTTC. Encoded protein: CASSQDAGRGSYNEQFF.

This sequence joins TRBV4-2 and TRBJ2-3; 9 nucleotides match TRBD2. CDR3 length: 16 residues. CDR1 LGHNA and CDR2 YNFKEQ come from the germline V gene. The J segment lost 4 bases and the V segment lost 4 bases, leaving 9 bases of the junction unmatched. The CDR3 DNA sequence: TGTGCCAGCAGCCCCGGGGTAGCGGGAGTTGCAGATACGCAGTATTTT. Its translation: CASSPGVAGVADTQYF.

The chain uses TRBV20-1 and TRBJ2-1, with D uncertain. This CDR3 is built from 11 residues. CDR1 and CDR2 from the germline V gene are DFQATT and SNEGSKA (reference sequence). The V gene lost 8 bases and the J gene lost 4 bases, with 9 bases spanning the gap. CDR3 bases: TGCAGTATTCGGGCTTACAATGAGCAGTTCTTC. Translating it yields CSIRAYNEQFF.

The gene calls are TRBV19 and TRBJ2-1, with 9 bases that match TRBD1. Losses at the gene ends were 5 bases for V and 6 bases for J; bases not matched to a gene: 8. The germline CDR1 and CDR2 sequences are LNHDA and SQIVND (reference sequence). CDR3 length equals 15 residues. The CDR3 bases are TGTGCCAGTAGTGCGGACAGGGGATCGGGCAATGAGCAGTTCTTC. Translation: CASSADRGSGNEQFF.

This clone was picked up one time. The chain recombines TRBV6-1 with TRBJ2-1; 9 nucleotides line up with TRBD2. CDR1 MNHNS and CDR2 SASEGT come from the germline V gene. Germline trimming cut 3 bases from V and 6 bases from J; bases unmatched to any gene: 6. The CDR3 contains 15 residues. For the CDR3, the DNA is TGTGCCAGCAGTGAGGCTGGTAGCGGGAGCAATGAGCAGTTCTTC. It specifies CASSEAGSGSNEQFF.

V usage is TRBV4-1 and J usage is TRBJ2-7, with D maybe TRBD2 (5 bases). CDR1 is MGHRA, CDR2 YSYEKL, per germline. The CDR3 is 17 amino acids. Trimming pared 0 bases from V and 3 bases from J, leaving 18 bases between. The CDR3 loop is CASSQDRLASLHYEQYF. In nucleotides, the CDR3 is TGCGCCAGCAGCCAAGATAGGTTGGCTAGCTTACACTACGAGCAGTACTTC.

The rearrangement links TRBV9 to TRBJ1-1, with a tentative D call TRBD1 (5 bases). The V end lost 2 bases, the J end lost 6 bases, and 17 bases lay between the germline ends. Germline lookup yields CDR1 SGDLS and CDR2 YYNGEE. The CDR3 consists of 15 residues. The CDR3 nucleotides are TGTGCCAGCAGCGTGGCAGGGTCTCCATCTGCTGAAGCTTTCTTT. Its protein is CASSVAGSPSAEAFF.

This clone turned up a few times. This chain connects TRBV4-1 to TRBJ1-1, with TRBD1 matching over 7 bases. V lost 3 bases and J lost 4; bases outside the gene matches: 8. CDR1 and CDR2 from the germline V gene are MGHRA and YSYEKL. The CDR3 totals 15 residues. This chain's CDR3 is CASSHQGGAGTEAFF. CDR3 DNA sequence: TGCGCCAGCAGCCACCAAGGGGGCGCCGGCACTGAAGCTTTCTTT.

The J gene is TRBJ2-7, the V gene TRBV28; D gene uncertain. CDR1 MDHEN and CDR2 SYDVKM come from the germline V gene. V was cut by 2 bases and J by 3 bases, with 8 bases left in between. CDR3 length equals 13 residues. The CDR3 loop reads CASSLGRHYEQYF. The CDR3 bases are TGTGCCAGCAGTTTAGGCAGGCACTACGAGCAGTACTTC.

This clone was seen more than once but under ten times. This chain connects TRBV5-1 to TRBJ2-5; weak D call: TRBD2 (5 bases). The CDR3 contains 15 residues. With 0 bases removed from V and 5 bases from J, the gap between germline ends came to 14 bases. Germline CDR1 reads SGHRS; CDR2 reads YFSETQ. The CDR3 DNA reads as TGCGCCAGCAGCTTGGCGGGGTACCATGGGGAGACCCAGTACTTC. Translating gives CASSLAGYHGETQYF.

This clone was observed a handful of times. This chain uses TRBV2 with TRBJ2-2; D unclear. Trimming cost V 7 bases and J 4 bases, with 19 bases left between them. This CDR3 has 16 residues. CDR1 is SNHLY and CDR2 is FYNNEI in the germline V gene. The CDR3 sequence: CASTPRSPTVTGELFF. The CDR3 region has the DNA TGTGCCAGCACACCCCGCAGCCCTACCGTCACCGGGGAGCTGTTTTTT. Full variable domain (missing parts from reference TRBV2 and TRBJ2-2): EPEVTQTPSHQVTQMGQEVILRCVPISNHLYFYWYRQILGQKVEFLVSFYNNEISEKSEIFDDQFSVERPDGSNFTLKIRSTKLEDSAMYFCASTPRSPTVTGELFFGEGSRLTVL.

This clone showed up just once. The chain links TRBV9 to TRBJ2-7; D possibly corresponds to TRBD1 (5 bases). CDR1 and CDR2 (germline): SGDLS, YYNGEE. The CDR3 length is 14 residues. Deletions cut 0 bases from V and 5 bases from J, with 12 bases between. Here the CDR3 reads CASSVEGNSDEQYF. The CDR3 DNA is TGTGCCAGCAGCGTAGAGGGGAATTCGGACGAGCAGTACTTC.

The chain links TRBV4-2 to TRBJ2-7; TRBD2 matches 9 bases. There are 16 residues in the CDR3. J lost 3 bases, V lost 1 base, and 7 bases had no gene match. Germline CDR1 and CDR2: LGHNA and YNFKEQ. This CDR3 reads CASSQVGIAGDYEQYF. CDR3 sequence (DNA): TGTGCCAGCAGCCAAGTCGGGATAGCGGGAGACTACGAGCAGTACTTC.

V usage is TRBV6-5 and J usage is TRBJ2-7, with D perhaps TRBD1 (6 bases). Germline CDR1 MNHEY, CDR2 SVGAGI. V was pared by 6 bases and J by 2 bases, with 17 bases between. CDR3 length: 15 residues. The CDR3 DNA follows: TGTGCCAGCAGCGCGGACAGAAACCTACCCTACGAGCAGTACTTC. It codes for CASSADRNLPYEQYF.

This clone was counted once. The chain joins TRBV6-5 to TRBJ2-7; D possibly uses TRBD1 or TRBD2 (5 bases each). This CDR3 has 16 residues. V was trimmed by 2 bases and J by 0 bases, leaving 14 bases between them. Germline CDR1 MNHEY, CDR2 SVGAGI. CDR3 sequence reads: CASSYGGSASSYEQYF. The CDR3 bases are TGTGCCAGCAGTTACGGGGGTTCTGCCAGCTCCTACGAGCAGTACTTC.

The chain employs TRBV11-2 and TRBJ1-4; D is undetermined. The germline gives CDR1 SGHAT, CDR2 FQNNGV. V shed 1 base and J shed 0 bases, with 9 bases lying between them. This CDR3 is 16 amino acids long. The CDR3: CASSLGWAPTNEKLFF. The CDR3 bases are TGTGCCAGCAGCTTAGGGTGGGCACCAACTAATGAAAAACTGTTTTTT.